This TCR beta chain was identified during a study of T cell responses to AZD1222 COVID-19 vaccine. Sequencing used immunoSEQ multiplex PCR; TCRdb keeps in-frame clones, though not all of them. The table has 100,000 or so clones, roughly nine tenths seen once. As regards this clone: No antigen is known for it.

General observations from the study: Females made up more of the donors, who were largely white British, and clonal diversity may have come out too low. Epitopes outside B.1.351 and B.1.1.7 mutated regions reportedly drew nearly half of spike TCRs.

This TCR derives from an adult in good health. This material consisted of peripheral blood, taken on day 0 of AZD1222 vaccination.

CDR3 in amino acids: CASSPDRPYEQYF. The CDR3 DNA is TGTGCCAGCAGCCCTGACAGGCCCTACGAGCAGTACTTC. The rearrangement joins TRBV14 to TRBJ2-7, with D tentatively TRBD1 (6 bases). V lost 4 bases, J lost 2 bases, and 9 bases lay in between. CDR3 length equals 13 residues. Germline V CDR1 and CDR2: SGHDN, FVKESK.